Shown below are 5 T cell receptor beta chains from a single sample sequenced in a study of metastatic and nonmetastatic thyroid tumors. All patients were untreated before thyroid surgery. From the PCR reads, TCRdb re-called clones with MiXCR. The sample lists 34,000 or so clones, about 20% seen once, with over 6.5% in the top ten. Sequenced material: blood. The receptors originated from a female donor with papillary thyroid cancer or a benign thyroid nodule (not recorded which). Some clones in this sample may be carry-over from other donors' samples.

This clone has a handful of counts. A much larger clonotype is one base distant, so this may be a read error. Other DNA sequences in the same sample also yield this CDR3. The V gene is TRBV11-2, the J gene TRBJ2-7; D is unresolved. Trimming left V 3 bases short and J 5 bases short, with 11 bases between. The CDR3 spans 13 residues. CDR1 SGHAT and CDR2 FQNNGV come from the germline V gene. In DNA form, the CDR3 reads TGTGCCAGCAGCTTGTCAGGTATCCACGAGCAGTACTTC. Amino acids: CASSLSGIHEQYF.

This clone appeared many times. One end of the junction fails to match germline, which may point to a read error. CDR3 in DNA: TGCAGTGCCAGAGCCGGGAGCACAGATACGCAGTATTTT. Translated: CSARAGSTDTQYF. The genes are TRBV20-1 and TRBJ2-3; the D is unclear. The CDR3 extends over 13 amino acids. Per germline, CDR1 DFQATT and CDR2 SNEGSKA (reference sequence).

This clone was found a few times. V usage is TRBV6-1 and J usage is TRBJ1-2; D not certain. Trimming left V 2 bases short and J 6 bases short, with 10 bases between. Germline V gives CDR1 MNHNS, CDR2 SASEGT. CDR3 size: 13 residues. The CDR3 bases are TGTGCCAGCAGTGAATTGGGGTCCCATGGCTACACCTTC. Translation gives CASSELGSHGYTF.

This clone was found many times. The chain employs TRBV5-1 and TRBJ2-7, with 15 nucleotides matching TRBD2. The V gene's germline CDR1 is SGHRS and CDR2 YFSETQ. V shed 3 bases and J 3 bases; nucleotides not matched to a gene: 10. This CDR3 contains 18 residues. For the CDR3, the DNA is TGCGCCAGCAGCTCCGGGACTAGCGGGAGGACCAACTTCTACGAGCAGTACTTC. Translation gives CASSSGTSGRTNFYEQYF. Together with reference TRBV5-1 and TRBJ2-7, the CDR3 gives the full variable domain: KAGVTQTPRYLIKTRGQQVTLSCSPISGHRSVSWYQQTPGQGLQFLFEYFSETQRNKGNFPGRFSGRQFSNSRSEMNVSTLELGDSALYLCASSSGTSGRTNFYEQYFGPGTRLTVT.

Ten or more counts support this clone. The J gene is TRBJ2-7, the V gene TRBV6-1; D is unresolved. Trimming took off 7 bases at V and 2 bases at J, with 12 bases between the two ends. Germline values: CDR1 MNHNS, CDR2 SASEGT. The CDR3 loop spans 13 amino acids. The CDR3 DNA is TGTGCCAGCATGTTGGCGAGCACCTACGAGCAGTACTTC. Translated, it gives CASMLASTYEQYF.